This is a list of T cell receptor beta chains from one sample in a study of T cells in Graves' hyperthyroidism and ophthalmopathy. TCRdb called the multiplex PCR reads again in MiXCR, with one record for every CDR3 protein. Of 160,000 or so distinct CDR3 sequences listed, roughly 10% are singletons. The sequenced sample consisted of blood. The source is a woman under 30 with Graves' hyperthyroidism that later progressed to Graves' ophthalmopathy. The CDR3 runs from the conserved cysteine through the conserved F or W. D genes are given only for firm matches.

J gene,V gene,D gene,CDR3 protein
TRBJ2-1,TRBV9,NA,CASSVTGWLLDEQFF
TRBJ1-1,TRBV6-1,NA,CASSAATVNTEAFF
TRBJ2-1,TRBV13,TRBD2,CASSRGSGRGGRDEQFF
TRBJ2-7,TRBV7-6,NA,CASTVGQGSYEQYF
TRBJ1-5,TRBV20-1,NA,CSARDPNRLLGAQHF
TRBJ2-1,TRBV5-6,TRBD2,CASSSTGGPYNEQFF
TRBJ2-7,TRBV12-3/TRBV12-4,NA,CASSFKQGYEQYF
TRBJ1-4,TRBV20-1,NA,CSARDIVGQLREKLFF
TRBJ2-7,TRBV5-6,TRBD1,CASSYDRELLYEQYF
TRBJ2-3,TRBV30,NA,CAWRRGTDTQYF
TRBJ2-7,TRBV4-1,TRBD1,CASSQGQGARYEQYF
TRBJ1-5,TRBV6-1,NA,CASSSLQGFGQPQHF
TRBJ2-5,TRBV28,NA,CASSLTDQETQYF
TRBJ2-1,TRBV19,TRBD2,CASRGLSGRGSYNEQFF
TRBJ1-6,TRBV6-1,TRBD1,CASRPNRGTYNSPLHF
TRBJ2-1,TRBV25-1,NA,CARTQSSRDVPNEQFF
TRBJ2-7,TRBV7-9,NA,CASSLERDFSYEQYF
TRBJ2-7,TRBV3-1,NA,CASSQEGTFPSSYEQYF
TRBJ2-5,TRBV19,TRBD1,CASSIGGQVQETQYF
TRBJ2-5,TRBV4-2,TRBD2,CASSGGGGLETQYF
TRBJ1-6,TRBV6-5,NA,CASSYEYNSPLHF
TRBJ2-2,TRBV2,TRBD2,CASSEYGGGDTGELFF
TRBJ1-2,TRBV12-3/TRBV12-4,NA,CASSKRRVAEYGYTF
TRBJ2-3,TRBV24-1,TRBD1,CATSEGTGWTDTQYF
TRBJ1-2,TRBV20-1,NA,CSASPGNYGYTF
TRBJ2-7,TRBV6-2/TRBV6-3,NA,CASSYAQLGPLDEQYF
TRBJ2-5,TRBV30,NA,CAWNDRLQETQYF
TRBJ2-7,TRBV30,NA,CAWRKGLAYEQYF
TRBJ1-5,TRBV6-1,NA,CASIEPFWGNQPQHF
TRBJ2-1,TRBV6-1,NA,CASSGGFGQFF
TRBJ1-5,TRBV6-1,TRBD1,CASSFTDRVLQPQHF
TRBJ2-1,TRBV28,TRBD2,CASSGLGLAGANEQFF
TRBJ2-5,TRBV5-1,TRBD1,CASRFNHRGPGETQYF
TRBJ2-2,TRBV5-6,TRBD1,CASSFRTGNPKGGELFF
TRBJ2-3,TRBV30,NA,CAWRKQDTQYF
TRBJ2-7,TRBV30,TRBD1,CAGPGQGNPRGEQYF
TRBJ2-1,TRBV29-1,TRBD2,CSVEGIAGGPYNEQFF
TRBJ1-1,TRBV7-9,NA,CASSLGPGTTEAFF
TRBJ2-3,TRBV18,NA,CASSLRLAVTTDTQYF
TRBJ2-1,TRBV7-6,NA,CASSLAPQGYNEQFF
TRBJ2-2,TRBV10-3,NA,CAIRWSGPGPNTGELFF
TRBJ1-5,TRBV11-2,NA,CASSLSTDSPQHF
TRBJ2-5,TRBV30,NA,CAWSGEETQYF
TRBJ2-3,TRBV9,NA,CASSVALRLGVEADTQYF
TRBJ1-4,TRBV15,NA,CATSRDPQVTSNEKLFF